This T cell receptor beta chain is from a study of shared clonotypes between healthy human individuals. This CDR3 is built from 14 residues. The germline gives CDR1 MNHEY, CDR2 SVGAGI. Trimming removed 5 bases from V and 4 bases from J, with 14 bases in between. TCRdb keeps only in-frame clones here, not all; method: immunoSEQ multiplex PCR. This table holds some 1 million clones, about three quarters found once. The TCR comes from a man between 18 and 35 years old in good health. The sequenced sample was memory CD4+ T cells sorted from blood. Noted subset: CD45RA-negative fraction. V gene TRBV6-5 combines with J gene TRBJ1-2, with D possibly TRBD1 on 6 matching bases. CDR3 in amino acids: CASSALTGPYGYTF. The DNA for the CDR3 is TGTGCCAGCAGTGCCCTGACAGGTCCCTATGGCTACACCTTC.